This is a list of T cell receptor beta chains from one sample in a study of shared clonotypes between healthy human individuals. TCRdb's copy holds only in-frame clones and misses some; the assay was immunoSEQ multiplex PCR. The sample shows 450,000 to 500,000 clones, 79% of them seen only once. The sequenced material came from PBMCs. The receptors stem from a woman between 40 and 50 years old in good health. Some clones in this sample may be carry-over from other donors' samples. Both conserved end residues are part of each CDR3. D genes are given only for firm matches. The size of a clone is reported for some rows only, either as once, few or many, or as a class for expanded clones.

j_gene | len | v_gene | abundance | d_gene | CDR3nt | CDR3aa
TRBJ2-2 | 17 | TRBV4-3 | NA | NA | TGCGCCAGCAGCCAACTTGGGGCGCTTTTGAACACCGGGGAGCTGTTTTTT | CASSQLGALLNTGELFF
TRBJ1-3 | 20 | TRBV5-1 | NA | TRBD1 | TGCGCCAGCAGCTTGGGGTACCGGGACAGAGAATTTAGCTCTGGAAACACCATATATTTT | CASSLGYRDREFSSGNTIYF
TRBJ2-3 | 14 | TRBV2 | NA | TRBD2 | TGTGCCAGCAGTGCGAGACTAGCCACAGATACGCAGTATTTT | CASSARLATDTQYF
TRBJ2-6 | 16 | TRBV4-3 | many | NA | TGCGCCAGCAGCCAAGATGAGAACTCTGGGGCCAACGTCCTGACTTTC | CASSQDENSGANVLTF
TRBJ2-3 | 16 | TRBV5-4 | NA | TRBD2 | TGTGCCAGCAGCTTCCCCCCAGCGGGGGACACAGATACGCAGTATTTT | CASSFPPAGDTDTQYF
TRBJ2-7 | 11 | TRBV30 | NA | TRBD1 | TGTGCCTGGAACAGGGGCTACGAGCAGTACTTC | CAWNRGYEQYF
TRBJ2-7 | 12 | TRBV21-1 | NA | NA | TGTGCCAGCAGCAAAGAAGGACTAGTCAGGTACTTC | CASSKEGLVRYF
TRBJ2-3 | 14 | TRBV2 | NA | NA | TGTGCCAGCAGTGAAGGTGGAAGCACAGATACGCAGTATTTT | CASSEGGSTDTQYF
TRBJ2-7 | 14 | TRBV18 | NA | TRBD2 | TGTGCCAGCTCACCTGGGACTAGCTCCTACGAGCAGTACTTC | CASSPGTSSYEQYF
TRBJ2-4 | 11 | TRBV30 | NA | TRBD1 | TGTGCCTGCGGGACAGGGACTATTCAGTACTTC | CACGTGTIQYF
TRBJ2-6 | 19 | TRBV9 | few | NA | TGTGCCAGCAGCGTTTTAGGAATCGAGGGTCACTCTGGGGCCAACGTCCTGACTTTC | CASSVLGIEGHSGANVLTF
TRBJ2-2 | 15 | TRBV6-1 | NA | NA | TGTGCCAGCAACGGGAGACAGGGTTTCACCGGGGAGCTGTTTTTT | CASNGRQGFTGELFF
TRBJ2-2 | 16 | TRBV19 | once | TRBD2 | TGTGCCTCGCTGCCTAGCGGGAGGCAAAACACCGGGGAGCTGTTTTTT | CASLPSGRQNTGELFF
TRBJ2-5 | 14 | TRBV4-2 | NA | NA | TGTGCCAGCAGCCAACATCAGGAACAAGAGACCCAGTACTTC | CASSQHQEQETQYF
TRBJ2-2 | 15 | TRBV7-9 | NA | NA | TGTGCCACCCCCTCCGGCGGAGCGAACACCGGGGAGCTGTTTTTT | CATPSGGANTGELFF
TRBJ2-1 | 13 | TRBV29-1 | NA | TRBD1 | TGCAGCGTACCCGGGACAGGGGGCAATGAGCAGTTCTTC | CSVPGTGGNEQFF
TRBJ2-2 | 15 | TRBV29-1 | NA | TRBD2 | TGCAGCGCTTTAGCGGGGCCCCCGAACACCGGGGAGCTGTTTTTT | CSALAGPPNTGELFF
TRBJ1-5 | 15 | TRBV4-3 | NA | TRBD1 | TGCGCCAGCAGCGCGGACAGGGGAGATTATCAGCCCCAGCATTTT | CASSADRGDYQPQHF
TRBJ2-3 | 14 | TRBV6-4 | NA | NA | TGTGCCAGCTCTCCGTTGGGTAGCACAGATACGCAGTATTTT | CASSPLGSTDTQYF
TRBJ1-1 | 13 | TRBV2 | few | NA | TGTGCCTGTTCCTGGGGCGGGAACACTGAAGCTTTCTTT | CACSWGGNTEAFF
TRBJ1-2 | 13 | TRBV15 | NA | NA | TGTGCCACCAGCAGAGACAGGGGCTATGGCTACACCTTC | CATSRDRGYGYTF
TRBJ1-3 | 15 | TRBV7-8 | NA | NA | TGTGCCAGCAGCTTAATCCGTAGCTCTGGAAACACCATATATTTT | CASSLIRSSGNTIYF
TRBJ2-7 | 12 | TRBV7-2 | NA | NA | TGTGCCAGCAGCTTCAACTCCTACGAGCAGTACTTC | CASSFNSYEQYF
TRBJ1-3 | 13 | TRBV5-6 | NA | NA | TGTGCCAGCAGCCTAAGCTCTGGAAACACCATATATTTT | CASSLSSGNTIYF
TRBJ2-1 | 15 | TRBV5-1 | NA | TRBD2 | TGCGCCAGCAGCTTCGGGACTAGCGGCTCCGGTGAGCAGTTCTTC | CASSFGTSGSGEQFF
TRBJ1-5 | 14 | TRBV28 | NA | NA | TGTGCCAGCAGGGGGGACCCGGTAGGGCAGCCCCAGCATTTT | CASRGDPVGQPQHF
TRBJ2-6 | 16 | TRBV19 | NA | NA | TGTGCCAGTAGCCGATCCGGGGTGGCTGGGGCCAACGTCCTGACTTTC | CASSRSGVAGANVLTF
TRBJ1-1 | 14 | TRBV18 | few | NA | TGTGCCAGCTCACCACCGTCGACGGCTACTGAAGCTTTCTTT | CASSPPSTATEAFF
TRBJ1-4 | 14 | TRBV7-6 | NA | NA | TGTGCCAGCAGCTCCGGGGGGGGGCATGAAAAACTGTTTTTT | CASSSGGGHEKLFF
TRBJ2-7 | 14 | TRBV4-2 | NA | TRBD2 | TGTGCCAGCAGCCAAGTAGCGGGAGCGAGAGAGCAGTACTTC | CASSQVAGAREQYF
TRBJ2-2 | 14 | TRBV11-3 | NA | NA | TGTGCCAGCAGCCAACTAGGCGGGGCCGGGGAGCTGTTTTTT | CASSQLGGAGELFF
TRBJ2-7 | 15 | TRBV4-1 | NA | NA | TGCGCCAGCAGCCAAGTAATTGAGGACACTTACGAGCAGTACTTC | CASSQVIEDTYEQYF
TRBJ1-2 | 13 | TRBV19 | NA | NA | TGTGCCAGTAGTACGGATCCCCAGGGAGGCTACACCTTC | CASSTDPQGGYTF
TRBJ2-7 | 13 | TRBV5-1 | NA | NA | TGCGCCAGCAGCTCGGACAACACTAGACAGCAGTACTTC | CASSSDNTRQQYF
TRBJ1-1 | 14 | TRBV5-1 | NA | TRBD1 | TGCGCCAGCAGTCGTACAGGGGAGAACACTGAAGCTTTCTTT | CASSRTGENTEAFF
TRBJ2-2 | 16 | TRBV7-9 | NA | TRBD1 | TGTGCCAGCAGCTTAGCCGAGACAGGGGGCACCGGGGAGCTGTTTTTT | CASSLAETGGTGELFF
TRBJ2-7 | 14 | TRBV18 | NA | NA | TGTGCCAGCTCACCTTCAACCCAAACCTACGAGCAGTACTTC | CASSPSTQTYEQYF
TRBJ1-1 | 14 | TRBV5-1 | NA | NA | TGCGCCAGCCGAGATGTGAACGCCGCGTTTGAAGCTTTCTTT | CASRDVNAAFEAFF
TRBJ2-5 | 13 | TRBV11-2 | NA | TRBD2 | TGTGCCAGCACCCCTAGCGGGGGGCCGTCCCAGTACTTC | CASTPSGGPSQYF
TRBJ2-1 | 14 | TRBV29-1 | NA | NA | TGCAGCGTTGAAGTAGCGGCAGTATACAATGAGCAGTTCTTC | CSVEVAAVYNEQFF
TRBJ2-5 | 18 | TRBV28 | NA | TRBD2 | TGTGCCAGCAGTGCACCGACTAGCGGGAGTTTGTTCGGGGAGACCCAGTACTTC | CASSAPTSGSLFGETQYF
TRBJ2-7 | 11 | TRBV20-1 | NA | NA | TGCAGTGCTTTGTCCCGGTACGAGCAGTACTTC | CSALSRYEQYF
TRBJ2-7 | 14 | TRBV28 | NA | NA | TGTGCCAGCAGTTTATCAGCGGCCTCCTACGAGCAGTACTTC | CASSLSAASYEQYF
TRBJ2-1 | 14 | TRBV7-9 | NA | NA | TGTGCCAGCAGCCCCTCGGGGAGGACAGACGAGCAGTTCTTC | CASSPSGRTDEQFF
TRBJ2-5 | 13 | TRBV29-1 | NA | TRBD2 | TGCAGCGTCCTGTCTAGCGGCCAAGAGACCCAGTACTTC | CSVLSSGQETQYF
TRBJ1-5 | 13 | TRBV19 | NA | NA | TGTGCCAGTAGTTCCACAAGGAATCAGCCCCAGCATTTT | CASSSTRNQPQHF
TRBJ1-2 | 15 | TRBV1 | NA | NA | TGCACCAGCAGTTCGCATGTGCGAAAGACCTATGGCTACACCTTC | CTSSSHVRKTYGYTF
TRBJ1-2 | 12 | TRBV6-1 | many | NA | TGTGCCAGCAGTGAACTAGGGTATGGCTACACCTTC | CASSELGYGYTF
TRBJ1-4 | 17 | TRBV7-8 | NA | NA | TGTGCCAGCAGCTCCAACCGGGTCCCTAAACGGGATGAAAAACTGTTTTTT | CASSSNRVPKRDEKLFF
TRBJ2-5 | 13 | TRBV7-8 | few | NA | TGTGCCAGCAGCTCGAGAATAGGAGAGACCCAGTACTTC | CASSSRIGETQYF
TRBJ1-4 | 14 | TRBV10-3 | NA | TRBD1 | TGTGCCATCAGTGAGAATCCGGACAGGGAAAAACTGTTTTTT | CAISENPDREKLFF